The 29 T cell receptor beta chains in this list originate from one sample, sequenced in a study of T-cell reconstitution after alpha-beta-depleted transplantation in children. Molecular barcoding with unique molecular identifiers was used for the TCRbeta library. TCRdb itself ran the PCR reads through MiXCR, one entry per CDR3 protein. The profile shows about 540,000 distinct CDR3 sequences, around 20% of them singletons. The sample here was PBMCs from the stem cell graft donor, taken from the stem cell graft. These receptors were collected from a human donor who donated a stem cell graft to a child with acute lymphoblastic leukemia.

This clonotype was detected only a few times. The V gene is TRBV5-6, the J gene TRBJ2-7; a weak D match, TRBD2 (6 bases). Looked up from germline, CDR1 is SGHDT and CDR2 is YYEEEE. The V end was cut by 0 bases, the J end by 2 bases, with 12 bases between. CDR3 length equals 15 residues. The CDR3 loop reads CASSLALARTYEQYF. CDR3 DNA sequence: TGTGCCAGCAGCTTGGCCCTAGCGCGGACCTACGAGCAGTACTTC.

The chain uses TRBV2 and TRBJ2-1; TRBD2 agrees at 8 bases. The CDR3 runs 11 residues. CDR1 and CDR2 from the germline V gene are SNHLY and FYNNEI. After removal of 9 bases from V and 6 bases from J, the junction contained 1 base not matched to a gene. CDR3 region: CARGTSNEQFF. The DNA for the CDR3 is TGTGCCAGGGGGACTAGCAATGAGCAGTTCTTC.

The genes are TRBV7-3 and TRBJ2-1, with 7 nucleotides matching TRBD2. V was clipped by 1 base and J by 5 bases; unmatched bases: 8. The V gene's germline CDR1 is SGHTA and CDR2 FQGTGA. This CDR3 region has 16 residues. The CDR3, as DNA: TGTGCCAGCAGCTTAATTCACGGGAGGTCCCACAATGAGCAGTTCTTC. Translation: CASSLIHGRSHNEQFF.

V gene TRBV11-3 combines with J gene TRBJ2-7, with D possibly matching TRBD1 (6 bases). The CDR3 totals 13 residues. Per germline, CDR1 SGHNT and CDR2 YENEEA. V gave up 4 bases and J gave up 3 bases, with 10 bases separating them. This CDR3 reads CASSSRDNYEQYF. The CDR3 DNA reads as TGTGCCAGCAGCTCCCGGGACAACTACGAGCAGTACTTC.

This chain uses TRBV5-1 with TRBJ2-7; the D gene is possibly TRBD1 (5 bases). Trimming removed 0 bases from V and 3 bases from J, with 28 bases in between. The V gene's germline CDR1 is SGHRS and CDR2 YFSETQ. This CDR3 has 20 amino acids. The CDR3 DNA reads TGCGCCAGCAGCTTGGCCGCCCCTGCAGGGATCCCCGGATTGTACTACGAGCAGTACTTC. Protein: CASSLAAPAGIPGLYYEQYF.

This clonotype was found a few times. This rearrangement joins TRBV5-1 to TRBJ1-1; the match to TRBD1 covers 8 bases. The CDR3 contains 14 residues. Per germline, CDR1 SGHRS and CDR2 YFSETQ. The ends lost 6 bases at V and 1 base at J; junction bases unmatched: 5. In nucleotides, the CDR3 is TGCGCCAGCATGAAGGGACAGGCGAACACTGAAGCTTTCTTT. Amino acid sequence: CASMKGQANTEAFF.

This clonotype was observed a handful of times. The chain uses TRBV5-1 and TRBJ2-2; 13 bases line up with TRBD2. Germline values: CDR1 SGHRS, CDR2 YFSETQ. The CDR3 length is 17 residues. Trimming removed 3 bases from V and 6 bases from J; junction bases left unmatched: 8. As DNA, the CDR3 is TGCGCCAGCAGCTCTATAGGACTAGCGGGAGATCCCGGGGAGCTGTTTTTT. This gives the protein CASSSIGLAGDPGELFF.

This clonotype occurred a few times. The chain employs TRBV12-3 or TRBV12-4 and TRBJ2-2; 7 bases match TRBD2. This CDR3 has 16 amino acids. Trimming cost V 5 bases and J 4 bases; bases outside gene matches: 10. The CDR3 DNA follows: TGTGCCAGCAGTGCCCTGGGAGCGGGGCTCACCGGGGAGCTGTTTTTT. Its translation is CASSALGAGLTGELFF.

Only a few counts were recorded for this clonotype. The CDR3 DNA reads TGCGCCAGCAGCTTGTCGTTACTAGCGGGAGAATGGGAGCAGTTCTTC. It encodes CASSLSLLAGEWEQFF. V is TRBV5-1 and J is TRBJ2-1; TRBD2 agrees at 11 bases. This CDR3 has 16 residues. Per germline, CDR1 SGHRS and CDR2 YFSETQ. V was clipped by 1 base and J by 10 bases; unmatched bases: 10.

This clonotype was counted only a few times. The rearrangement uses TRBV4-1 and TRBJ2-7, with 10 bases identical to TRBD1. This CDR3 is 15 amino acids long. Germline trimming cut 4 bases from V and 6 bases from J; bases unmatched to any gene: 9. Germline V gene sequence: CDR1 MGHRA, CDR2 YSYEKL. Here the CDR3 reads CASSRAGQGFSEQYF. CDR3 DNA: TGCGCCAGCAGCCGGGCGGGACAGGGGTTCAGCGAGCAGTACTTC.

The chain joins TRBV6-1 to TRBJ2-3; D might be TRBD1 or TRBD2, each matching 5 bases. Germline V gives CDR1 MNHNS, CDR2 SASEGT. Trimming removed 6 bases at V and 5 bases at J, with 18 bases between. The CDR3 spans 15 residues. The DNA for the CDR3 is TGTGCCAGCAGCCCAGGACATTGGGAGAGAGATACGCAGTATTTT. Its protein product is CASSPGHWERDTQYF.

The chain joins TRBV29-1 to TRBJ2-7; TRBD1 agrees at 8 bases. With 7 bases clipped from V and 4 bases from J, the junction kept 6 bases outside the gene matches. Germline V gene lookup returns CDR1 SQVTM and CDR2 ANQGSEA. The CDR3 runs 12 residues. CDR3 nucleotide sequence: TGCAGCGGCCGGACAGGGACTTACGAGCAGTACTTC. Its protein product is CSGRTGTYEQYF.

This clonotype appeared a few times. The genes are TRBV18 and TRBJ2-1; D remains ambiguous. Germline CDR1 is KGHSH and CDR2 is LQKENI. This CDR3 has 12 residues. V was cut by 3 bases and J by 5 bases, with 5 bases left in between. The CDR3 coding sequence is TGTGCCAGCTCACCGGATCACAATGAGCAGTTCTTC. Translating it yields CASSPDHNEQFF.

The chain couples TRBV7-9 to TRBJ2-1; TRBD2 matches at 14 bases. Germline CDR1 reads SEHNR; CDR2 reads FQNEAQ (reference sequence). With 1 base clipped from V and 8 bases from J, the junction kept 7 bases outside the gene matches. The CDR3 spans 17 residues. CDR3 region: CASSLVGTSGSSDEQFF. CDR3 sequence (DNA): TGTGCCAGCAGCTTAGTTGGGACTAGCGGGAGCAGCGATGAGCAGTTCTTC.

A few counts support this clonotype. The chain recombines TRBV10-3 with TRBJ1-1; 9 bases align to TRBD1. Germline assignment: CDR1 ENHRY and CDR2 SYGVKD. The V segment lost 2 bases and the J segment 1 base; nucleotides outside the gene matches: 2. The CDR3 length is 15 residues. The CDR3 is CAISERTGANTEAFF. The CDR3 region has the DNA TGTGCCATCAGTGAGAGGACAGGGGCGAACACTGAAGCTTTCTTT.

The genes are TRBV2 and TRBJ2-5; D is unclear. The CDR3 contains 13 residues. Germline CDR1 reads SNHLY; CDR2 reads FYNNEI. V lost 3 bases and J lost 8, with 13 bases in between. CDR3 nucleotides: TGTGCCAGCAGTGAGGGCATCACTTCAACCCAGTACTTC. It is translated as CASSEGITSTQYF.

The J gene is TRBJ1-1, the V gene TRBV27; TRBD1 agrees at 8 bases. The CDR3 is 14 amino acids. The V and J ends lost 6 bases and 0 bases, in that order; junction bases with no gene match: 3. Germline V gene lookup returns CDR1 MNHEY and CDR2 SMNVEV (reference sequence). In DNA, the CDR3 is TGTGCCAGCAGAGTACAGGGGGTGAACACTGAAGCTTTCTTT. Translated, it gives CASRVQGVNTEAFF.

This clonotype was seen a few times. CDR3 sequence reads: CASSRTSGRLEEQYF. The CDR3 DNA follows: TGTGCCAGTAGTAGGACTAGCGGGAGGTTGGAAGAGCAGTACTTC. The gene calls are TRBV19 and TRBJ2-7, with 14 bases that match TRBD2. V trimming: 4 bases; J trimming: 7 bases; junction bases outside the gene matches: 6. Germline V gene sequence: CDR1 LNHDA, CDR2 SQIVND (reference sequence). This CDR3 has 15 amino acids.

The chain employs TRBV5-1 and TRBJ2-3; 8 bases fit TRBD1. After removal of 4 bases from V and 0 bases from J, the junction contained 10 bases not matched to a gene. Looked up from germline, CDR1 is SGHRS and CDR2 is YFSETQ. The CDR3 totals 17 residues. The CDR3 DNA reads TGCGCCAGCAGCCTTCGACAGGGGCAATCTAGCACAGATACGCAGTATTTT. Amino acid sequence: CASSLRQGQSSTDTQYF.

This clonotype was detected only a few times. CDR3 DNA sequence: TGTGCCAGCAGCGGGGGACTAGCTCACAATGAGCAGTTCTTC. Its protein is CASSGGLAHNEQFF. The chain combines TRBV9 with TRBJ2-1; TRBD2 matches 9 bases. The J segment lost 5 bases and the V segment lost 3 bases, leaving 3 bases of the junction unmatched. The CDR3 totals 14 residues. Germline CDR1 and CDR2: SGDLS and YYNGEE.

A few counts support this clonotype. The chain has TRBV5-1 and TRBJ2-1, with TRBD2 as a possible D gene (6 bases). The CDR3 loop spans 16 amino acids. Per the germline V gene, CDR1 is SGHRS and CDR2 is YFSETQ. Trimming pared 1 base from V and 3 bases from J, leaving 14 bases between. The CDR3 protein is CASSLKKGLVYNEQFF. Written as DNA, the CDR3 is TGCGCCAGCAGCTTGAAAAAGGGACTGGTCTACAATGAGCAGTTCTTC.

This clonotype was counted between two and nine times. V usage is TRBV29-1 and J usage is TRBJ2-5, with unresolved D. In germline, CDR1 is SQVTM, CDR2 ANQGSEA. Trimming took off 4 bases at V and 5 bases at J, with 11 bases between the two ends. The CDR3 loop spans 12 amino acids. CDR3 amino acids: CSVGGFTETQYF. The CDR3 DNA is TGCAGCGTTGGCGGATTTACGGAGACCCAGTACTTC.

V is TRBV12-3 or TRBV12-4 and J is TRBJ2-2; 9 bases are shared with TRBD1. J gave up 4 bases and V 5 bases, and 8 bases lay outside the gene matches. There are 16 residues in the CDR3. CDR3 coding DNA: TGTGCCAGCAGTGTACAGGGGGCGCTGGGCACCGGGGAGCTGTTTTTT. It encodes CASSVQGALGTGELFF.

The J gene is TRBJ2-1, the V gene TRBV12-3 or TRBV12-4; 12 bases map to TRBD2. This CDR3 contains 16 residues. V dropped 5 bases and J dropped 6; count of bases not matched to a gene: 8. The CDR3 DNA follows: TGTGCCAGCAGTGCAATTCTAGCGGGAGGGTCCAATGAGCAGTTCTTC. It encodes CASSAILAGGSNEQFF.

The CDR3 nucleotides read TGTGCCAGCAGCCAGGGTAACCGGGACAGGGACTGGAAGACCCAGTACTTC. Protein product: CASSQGNRDRDWKTQYF. J is TRBJ2-5 and V is TRBV4-2; TRBD1 matches at 9 bases. V shed 3 bases and J 6 bases; nucleotides not matched to a gene: 14. The CDR3 sequence is 17 residues long. Germline V gene sequence: CDR1 LGHNA, CDR2 YNFKEQ.

The chain carries TRBV5-1 and TRBJ2-7, with 10 bases matching TRBD2. The CDR3 is 15 residues long. Germline lookup yields CDR1 SGHRS and CDR2 YFSETQ. V gave up 1 base and J gave up 4 bases; unmatched junction bases: 5. CDR3 sequence (DNA): TGCGCCAGCAGCTTGTATCCAGCGGGAGGGTACGAGCAGTACTTC. This sequence encodes CASSLYPAGGYEQYF.

The rearrangement joins TRBV7-7 to TRBJ2-5, with 15 bases identical to TRBD2. After removal of 4 bases from V and 4 bases from J, the junction contained 1 base not matched to a gene. Germline CDR1 SSHAT, CDR2 FNYEAQ (reference sequence). The CDR3 totals 15 residues. The CDR3 sequence: CASSWGLAGGETQYF. For the CDR3, the DNA is TGTGCCAGCAGCTGGGGACTAGCGGGAGGAGAGACCCAGTACTTC.

This clonotype was counted a few times. V gene TRBV2 combines with J gene TRBJ1-6; the match to TRBD1 covers 9 bases. The germline gives CDR1 SNHLY, CDR2 FYNNEI. The CDR3 is made up of 15 amino acids. The J segment lost 5 bases and the V segment lost 6 bases, leaving 5 bases of the junction unmatched. The CDR3 DNA follows: TGTGCCAGCAGGGGACAGGGCGGGGATAATTCACCCCTCCACTTT. Its protein product is CASRGQGGDNSPLHF.

This rearrangement joins TRBV29-1 to TRBJ2-1, with 9 positions matching TRBD2. CDR3 length equals 15 residues. The V and J ends lost 4 bases and 6 bases, in that order; junction bases with no gene match: 10. Per the germline V gene, CDR1 is SQVTM and CDR2 is ANQGSEA. For the CDR3, the DNA is TGCAGCGTTGTCTATAGACTAGCGGTTTTCAATGAGCAGTTCTTC. Residues: CSVVYRLAVFNEQFF.